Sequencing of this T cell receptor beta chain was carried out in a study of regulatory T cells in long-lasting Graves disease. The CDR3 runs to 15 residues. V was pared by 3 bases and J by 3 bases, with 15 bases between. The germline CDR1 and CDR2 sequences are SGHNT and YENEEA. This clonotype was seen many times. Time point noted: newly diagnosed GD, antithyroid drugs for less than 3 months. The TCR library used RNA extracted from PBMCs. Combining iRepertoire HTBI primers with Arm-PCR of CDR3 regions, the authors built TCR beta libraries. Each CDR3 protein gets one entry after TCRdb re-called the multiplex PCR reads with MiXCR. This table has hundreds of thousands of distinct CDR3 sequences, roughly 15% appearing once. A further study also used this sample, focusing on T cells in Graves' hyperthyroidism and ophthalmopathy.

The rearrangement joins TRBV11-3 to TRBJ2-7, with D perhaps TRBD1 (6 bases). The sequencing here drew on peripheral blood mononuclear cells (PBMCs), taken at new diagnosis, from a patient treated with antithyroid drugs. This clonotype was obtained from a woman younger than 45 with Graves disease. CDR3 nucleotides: TGTGCCAGCAGCTTTGCCCGAGGACAGTACTACGAGCAGTACTTC. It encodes CASSFARGQYYEQYF.